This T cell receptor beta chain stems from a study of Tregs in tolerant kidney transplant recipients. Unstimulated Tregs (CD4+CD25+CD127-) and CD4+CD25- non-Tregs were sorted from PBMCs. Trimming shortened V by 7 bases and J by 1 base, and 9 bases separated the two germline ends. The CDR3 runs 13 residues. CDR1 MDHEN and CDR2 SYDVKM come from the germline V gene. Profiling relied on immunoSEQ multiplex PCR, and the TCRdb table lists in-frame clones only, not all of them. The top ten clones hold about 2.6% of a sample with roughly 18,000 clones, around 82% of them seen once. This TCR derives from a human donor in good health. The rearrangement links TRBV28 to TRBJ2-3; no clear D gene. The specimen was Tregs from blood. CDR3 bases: TGTGCCAGCACTGAGCCGGGCACAGATACGCAGTATTTT. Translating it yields CASTEPGTDTQYF.